The TCR beta chain under discussion was sequenced for a study of a mutant IDH1 vaccine in newly diagnosed glioma. As for the study in general: Following radiotherapy alone, or alongside temozolomide cycles, vaccination was started after an interval of 4-6 weeks. The sex distribution of treated patients was about 60% male and roughly 38% female, with a mean age of 40.4 years.

Study results and limitations: The occurrence of vaccine-induced immune responses was seen in roughly 93% of patients.

Comment on this clone: Its cognate antigen is unknown.

Time point reported: week 23, last vaccination. Mutant IDH1 20-mer peptide, at 300 ug, made up each vaccine dose, with topical imiquimod. TCRdb's copy holds only in-frame clones and misses some; the assay was immunoSEQ multiplex PCR. This table holds 25,000 to 35,000 clones, approximately 88% found once. Germline lookup yields CDR1 SGHNT and CDR2 YYREEE (reference sequence). The CDR3 runs to 12 residues. The sample here was PBMCs, taken from a glioma patient whose treatment included an IDH1 peptide vaccine. The chain has TRBV5-4 and TRBJ2-5; D is possibly TRBD1 or TRBD2 (6 bases each). The sequence was obtained from a man aged 40-49 years with glioma. This CDR3 reads CAEGERWETQYF. For the CDR3, the DNA is TGTGCGGAGGGGGAGAGGTGGGAGACCCAGTACTTC. Based on the CDR3 plus reference TRBV5-4 and TRBJ2-5, the full variable domain is ETGVTQSPTHLIKTRGQQVTLRCSSQSGHNTVSWYQQALGQGPQFIFQYYREEENGRGNFPPRFSGLQFPNYSSELNVNALELDDSALYLCAEGERWETQYFGPGTRLLVL.